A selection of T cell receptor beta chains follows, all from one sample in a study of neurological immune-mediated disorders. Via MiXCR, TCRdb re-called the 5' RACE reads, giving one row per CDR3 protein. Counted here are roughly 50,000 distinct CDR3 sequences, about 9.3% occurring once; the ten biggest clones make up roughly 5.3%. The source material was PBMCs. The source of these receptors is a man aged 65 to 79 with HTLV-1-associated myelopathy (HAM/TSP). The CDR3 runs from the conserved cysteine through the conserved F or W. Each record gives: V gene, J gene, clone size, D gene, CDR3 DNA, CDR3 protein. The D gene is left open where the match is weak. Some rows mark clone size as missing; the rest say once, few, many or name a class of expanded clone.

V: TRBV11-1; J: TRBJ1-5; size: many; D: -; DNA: TGTGCCAGCAGCCGGGACGGCGATCAGCCCCAGCATTTT; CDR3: CASSRDGDQPQHF
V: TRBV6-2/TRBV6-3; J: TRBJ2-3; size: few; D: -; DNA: TGTGCCAGCAGCCGAGGCGTGGGTAGAGATACGCAGTATTTT; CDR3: CASSRGVGRDTQYF
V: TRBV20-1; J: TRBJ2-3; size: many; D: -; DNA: TGCAGTGCTAGAGTTAGCACAGATACGCAGTATTTT; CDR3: CSARVSTDTQYF
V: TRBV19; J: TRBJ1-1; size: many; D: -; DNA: TGTGCCAGTAGTATCTACAGGGAGGCGGAAGCTTTCTTT; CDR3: CASSIYREAEAFF
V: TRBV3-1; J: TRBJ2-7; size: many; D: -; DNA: TGTGCCAGCAGCCAGACTACAGGGAGCTACGAGCAGTACTTC; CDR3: CASSQTTGSYEQYF
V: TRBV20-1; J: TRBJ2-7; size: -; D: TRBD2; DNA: TGCAGTGCTGGACGGGGGGGAGACGAGCAGTACTTC; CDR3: CSAGRGGDEQYF
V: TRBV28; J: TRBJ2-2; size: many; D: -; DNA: TGTGCCAGCACGACTAGACCGAACACCGGGGAGCTGTTTTTT; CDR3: CASTTRPNTGELFF
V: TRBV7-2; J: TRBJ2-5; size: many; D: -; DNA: TGTGCCAGCAGCGCGGAACAGTTCCAAGAGACCCAGTACTTC; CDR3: CASSAEQFQETQYF
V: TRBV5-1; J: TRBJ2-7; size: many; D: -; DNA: TGCGCCAGCAGCCTAGGACATAAGGCCTACGAGCAGTACTTC; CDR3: CASSLGHKAYEQYF
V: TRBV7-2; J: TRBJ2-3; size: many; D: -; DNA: TGTGCCAGCAGCTACCGTGCCGGAACCACAGATACGCAGTATTTT; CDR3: CASSYRAGTTDTQYF
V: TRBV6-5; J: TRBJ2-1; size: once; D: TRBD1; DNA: TGTGCCAGCAGGGGGACAGGCCTTGAGCAGTTCTTC; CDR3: CASRGTGLEQFF
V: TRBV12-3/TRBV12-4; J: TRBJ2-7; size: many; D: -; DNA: TGTGCCAGCAGTTTAGGCCGCGCCTACGAGCAGTACTTC; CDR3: CASSLGRAYEQYF
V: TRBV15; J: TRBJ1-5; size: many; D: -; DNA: TGTGCCACCAGCCCCCCCGGTTACAATCAGCCCCAGCATTTT; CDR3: CATSPPGYNQPQHF
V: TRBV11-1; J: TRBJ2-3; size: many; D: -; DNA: TGTGCCAGCAGCTTAGCGGGAGGCGGATTCACAGATACGCAGTATTTT; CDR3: CASSLAGGGFTDTQYF
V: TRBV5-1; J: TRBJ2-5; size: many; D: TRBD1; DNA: TGCGCCAGCAGCCACAACAGGGGGCGAGGTCAAGAGACCCAGTACTTC; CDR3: CASSHNRGRGQETQYF
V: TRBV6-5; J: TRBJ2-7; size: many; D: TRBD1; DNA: TGTGCCAGCAGTGCAGGGGGCGCTGGGCAGTACTTC; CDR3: CASSAGGAGQYF
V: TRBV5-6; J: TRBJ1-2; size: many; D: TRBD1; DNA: TGTGCCAGCGGGCCCGACAGGGGGCCTGGCTACACCTTC; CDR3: CASGPDRGPGYTF
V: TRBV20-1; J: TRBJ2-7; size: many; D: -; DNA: TGCAGTGCTAGAAGACCAGGACCCTCTACGAGGCAGTACTTC; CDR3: CSARRPGPSTRQYF
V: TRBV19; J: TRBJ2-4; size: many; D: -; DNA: TGTGCCAGTAATACAGGGCAACTAGCCAAAAACATTCAGTACTTC; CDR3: CASNTGQLAKNIQYF
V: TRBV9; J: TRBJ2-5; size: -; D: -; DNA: TGTGTCAGCAGCGCCGGCCTTGAGACCCGGTACTTC; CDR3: CVSSAGLETRYF
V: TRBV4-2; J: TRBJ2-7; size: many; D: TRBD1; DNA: TGTGCCAGCAGCCATGGACAGGGCAAAAACTCCTACGAGCAGTACTTC; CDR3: CASSHGQGKNSYEQYF
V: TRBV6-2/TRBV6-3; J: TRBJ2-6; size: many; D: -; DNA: TGTGCCGGCAGCAGGGGATTGTCTGGGGCCAACGTCCTGACTTTC; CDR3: CAGSRGLSGANVLTF
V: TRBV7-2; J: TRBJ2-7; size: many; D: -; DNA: TGTGCCAGCAGCGCCCGCCGGGGCCCCTACGAGCAGTACTTC; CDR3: CASSARRGPYEQYF
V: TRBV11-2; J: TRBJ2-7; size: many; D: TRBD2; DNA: TGTGCCAGCAGCGGAACCGGGACTAGCGGGAGGCGCCCCTGGGGTCAGTACTTC; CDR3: CASSGTGTSGRRPWGQYF
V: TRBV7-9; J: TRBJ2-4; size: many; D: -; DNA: TGTGCCAGCAGCTTAGCGGGGACCAAAAACATTCAGTACTTC; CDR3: CASSLAGTKNIQYF
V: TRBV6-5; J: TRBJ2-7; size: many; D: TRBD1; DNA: TGTGCCAGCAGTTTTGACAGGGAACCCTACGAGCAGTACTTC; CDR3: CASSFDREPYEQYF
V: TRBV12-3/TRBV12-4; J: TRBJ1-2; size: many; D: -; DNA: TGTGCCAGCAGCCTTAACCGGGGGGATGGCTACACCTTC; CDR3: CASSLNRGDGYTF
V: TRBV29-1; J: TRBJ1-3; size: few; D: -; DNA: TGCGGCGTCCTGGGCCTTCGGGGAAACACCATATATTTT; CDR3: CGVLGLRGNTIYF
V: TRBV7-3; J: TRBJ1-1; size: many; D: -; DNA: TGTGCCAGCAGCTTAAGCGCGAGACGGGGCACTGAAGCTTTCTTT; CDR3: CASSLSARRGTEAFF
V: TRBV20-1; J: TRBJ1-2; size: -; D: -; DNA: TGCAGTGCTAGTCAGGGGAGCGGAAACTATGGCTACACCTTC; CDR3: CSASQGSGNYGYTF
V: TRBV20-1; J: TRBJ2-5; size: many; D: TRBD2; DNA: TGCAGTGCTTCCGCTGTAGCGGGAGGGCGGGCGGAGACCCAGTACTTC; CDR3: CSASAVAGGRAETQYF
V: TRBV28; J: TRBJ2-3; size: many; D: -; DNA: TGTGCCAGCAAAGGGGGGAGGTTATCGGATACGCAGTATTTT; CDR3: CASKGGRLSDTQYF
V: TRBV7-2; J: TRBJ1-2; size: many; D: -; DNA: TGTGCCAGCAGCTTAGCGCAGAAAAACTATGGCTACACCTTC; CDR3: CASSLAQKNYGYTF
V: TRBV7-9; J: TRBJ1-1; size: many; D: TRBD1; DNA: TGTGCCAGCAGCCTCGGACAGGGGAACACTGAAGCTTTCTTT; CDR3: CASSLGQGNTEAFF
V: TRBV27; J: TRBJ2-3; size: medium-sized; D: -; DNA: TGTGCCAGCAGTTTCGGCATTAGCACAGATACGCAGTATTTT; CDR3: CASSFGISTDTQYF
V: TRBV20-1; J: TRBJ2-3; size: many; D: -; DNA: TGCAGTGCTAGAGGCTACTCTAGCACAGATACGCAGTATTTT; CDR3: CSARGYSSTDTQYF
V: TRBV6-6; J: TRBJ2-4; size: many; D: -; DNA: TGTGCCAGCGGAGCGGGCTTCATAATCAAAAACATTCAGTACTTC; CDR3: CASGAGFIIKNIQYF
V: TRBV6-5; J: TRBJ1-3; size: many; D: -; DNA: TGTGCCAGCAGTTACGGGGCGGGGAGGCCTGGAAACACCATATATTTT; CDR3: CASSYGAGRPGNTIYF
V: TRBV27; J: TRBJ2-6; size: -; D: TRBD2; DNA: TGTGCCAGCAGTTTGAGTAGCGGGAGGAATGGGGCCAACGTCCTGACTTTC; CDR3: CASSLSSGRNGANVLTF
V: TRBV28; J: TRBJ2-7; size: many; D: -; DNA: TGTGCCAGCAGTTTGGGCGAGCAGTACTTC; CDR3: CASSLGEQYF
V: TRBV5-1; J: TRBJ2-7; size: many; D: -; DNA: TGCGCCAGCAGCGGAACAGGTGGCCCGTACGAGCAGTACTTC; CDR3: CASSGTGGPYEQYF